The rows below give T cell receptor beta chains drawn from one sample of a study of blood T cell repertoires in COVID-19. The protocol was immunoSEQ multiplex PCR, while the TCRdb copy is restricted to in-frame clones and leaves out a portion. The sample consists of 200,000 to 300,000 clones, approximately 85% of them appearing once. The material sequenced was peripheral blood. These receptors were taken from a middle-aged man with acute or convalescent COVID-19. Both conserved end residues are trimmed from each CDR3. Fields, in order: V gene, J gene, CDR3 length, CDR3 protein.

V: TRBV18; J: TRBJ1-2; length: 15; CDR3: ASSPGSLSNRNYGYT
V: TRBV11-3; J: TRBJ1-3; length: 13; CDR3: ASSLDPGSGNTIY
V: TRBV27; J: TRBJ1-1; length: 13; CDR3: ASRVRGGKASEAF
V: TRBV28; J: TRBJ1-1; length: 12; CDR3: ASSLLSRNTEAF
V: TRBV5-4; J: TRBJ1-1; length: 13; CDR3: ASSADRGLVTEAF
V: TRBV6-4; J: TRBJ2-3; length: 12; CDR3: ASSERGGADTQY
V: TRBV12-3/TRBV12-4; J: TRBJ1-5; length: 11; CDR3: ASSPYFNQPQH
V: TRBV7-9; J: TRBJ2-5; length: 13; CDR3: ASSFPTGGGETQY
V: TRBV21-1; J: TRBJ1-1; length: 15; CDR3: ASSKKIGDIEGTEAF
V: TRBV11-2; J: TRBJ1-2; length: 16; CDR3: ASSSAPPGRGRIFGYT
V: TRBV12-5; J: TRBJ2-7; length: 12; CDR3: ASGSGQGVDEQY
V: TRBV19; J: TRBJ2-2; length: 13; CDR3: ASSGFGSIAGELF
V: TRBV6-1; J: TRBJ2-2; length: 12; CDR3: ASSEISGFGELF
V: TRBV6-5; J: TRBJ2-3; length: 12; CDR3: ASRRGGQTDTQY
V: TRBV7-2; J: TRBJ1-3; length: 15; CDR3: ASSLVPGVISGNTIY
V: TRBV5-1; J: TRBJ2-5; length: 12; CDR3: ASSPRGVGETQY
V: TRBV27; J: TRBJ2-7; length: 10; CDR3: ASSALWAEQY
V: TRBV5-6; J: TRBJ1-5; length: 11; CDR3: ASSLGRDQPQH
V: TRBV6-5; J: TRBJ1-1; length: 12; CDR3: ASSQQGAYTEAF
V: TRBV24-1; J: TRBJ2-7; length: 14; CDR3: ATSDSGTSGTYEQY
V: TRBV7-3; J: TRBJ2-1; length: 14; CDR3: ASSLGVGGPHNEQF
V: TRBV9; J: TRBJ2-1; length: 12; CDR3: ASTRTSGYNEQF
V: TRBV7-9; J: TRBJ1-6; length: 13; CDR3: ASSLGKAGKEPLH